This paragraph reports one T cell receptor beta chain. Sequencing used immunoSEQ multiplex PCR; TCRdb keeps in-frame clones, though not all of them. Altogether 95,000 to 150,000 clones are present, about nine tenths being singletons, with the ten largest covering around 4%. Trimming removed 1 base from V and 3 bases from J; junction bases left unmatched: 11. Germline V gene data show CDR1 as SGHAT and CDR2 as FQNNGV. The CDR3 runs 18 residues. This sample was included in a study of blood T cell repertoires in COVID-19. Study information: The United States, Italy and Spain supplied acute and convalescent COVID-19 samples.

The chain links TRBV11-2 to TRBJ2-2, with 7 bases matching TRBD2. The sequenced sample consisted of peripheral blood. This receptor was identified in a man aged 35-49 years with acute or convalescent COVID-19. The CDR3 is CASSLGVAGHKHTGELFF. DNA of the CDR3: TGTGCCAGCAGCTTAGGGGTAGCGGGTCATAAACACACCGGGGAGCTGTTTTTT.